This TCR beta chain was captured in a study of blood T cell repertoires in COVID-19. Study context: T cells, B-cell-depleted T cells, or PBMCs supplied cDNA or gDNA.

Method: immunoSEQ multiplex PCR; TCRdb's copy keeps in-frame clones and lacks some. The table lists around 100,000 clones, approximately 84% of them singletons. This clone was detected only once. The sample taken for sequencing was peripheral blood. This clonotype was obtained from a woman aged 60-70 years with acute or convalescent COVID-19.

The CDR3 region is CASSQDRWNNQPQHF. CDR3 coding DNA: TGTGCCAGCAGTCAGGACAGGTGGAACAATCAGCCCCAGCATTTT. V is TRBV3-1 (or the pseudogene TRBV3-2) and J is TRBJ1-5; 7 positions match TRBD1. V was clipped by 6 bases and J by 3 bases; unmatched bases: 8. CDR3 length equals 15 residues. Per the germline V gene, CDR1 is LGHDT and CDR2 is YNNKEL (reference sequence).